The rows below give T cell receptor beta chains drawn from one sample of a study of blood T cell repertoires in COVID-19. Clones were read by immunoSEQ multiplex PCR, and TCRdb kept only the in-frame ones, dropping some. The table lists about 280,000 clones, 82% of them singletons. What was sequenced was PBMCs or T cells enriched from blood (not recorded which). The receptors originated from a man between 35 and 55 years old who had been exposed to COVID-19. The CDR3 runs from the conserved cysteine through the conserved F or W. The order of the fields is CDR3 DNA, CDR3 protein, J gene, V gene, clone size, D gene. The D gene is left open where the match is weak. For some rows the clone size is stated as once, few or many, or as a class when expanded; others skip it.

CDR3nt: TGTGCCAGCAGCCAAGGACCGGCGGCGGGAGCCGGGTGGAATGAGCAGTTCTTC; CDR3aa: CASSQGPAAGAGWNEQFF; j_gene: TRBJ2-1; v_gene: TRBV4-2; abundance: .; d_gene: TRBD2
CDR3nt: TGTGCCAGCAGCGTAGCCGATGAGCAGTTCTTC; CDR3aa: CASSVADEQFF; j_gene: TRBJ2-1; v_gene: TRBV9; abundance: .; d_gene: .
CDR3nt: TGTGCCAGCAGCTTATCAGGGATGGCTGGGGCCAACGTCCTGACTTTC; CDR3aa: CASSLSGMAGANVLTF; j_gene: TRBJ2-6; v_gene: TRBV5-5; abundance: once; d_gene: .
CDR3nt: TGCGCCAGCAGTGCGGGGGCCTACGAGCAGTACTTC; CDR3aa: CASSAGAYEQYF; j_gene: TRBJ2-7; v_gene: TRBV10-1; abundance: once; d_gene: .
CDR3nt: TGTGCCAGCAGTCTCCAGCCTCCAAGCGGGCCCTACAATGAGCAGTTCTTC; CDR3aa: CASSLQPPSGPYNEQFF; j_gene: TRBJ2-1; v_gene: TRBV6-6; abundance: .; d_gene: .
CDR3nt: TGTGCCAGCAGCTTATGGACTGATAGGTCCTACAATGAGCAGTTCTTC; CDR3aa: CASSLWTDRSYNEQFF; j_gene: TRBJ2-1; v_gene: TRBV11-1; abundance: .; d_gene: .
CDR3nt: TGTGCCAGCAGCGTAGGGGGGACTAACTCCTACGAGCAGTACTTC; CDR3aa: CASSVGGTNSYEQYF; j_gene: TRBJ2-7; v_gene: TRBV9; abundance: .; d_gene: TRBD2
CDR3nt: TGTGCCAGCACACCGAGACAGTCCGGTTCGATTGGAGCTTTCTTT; CDR3aa: CASTPRQSGSIGAFF; j_gene: TRBJ1-1; v_gene: TRBV6-5; abundance: .; d_gene: .
CDR3nt: TGCACCAGCAGCCAAGTTTGCGCCTACTCCTACAATGAGCAGTTCTTC; CDR3aa: CTSSQVCAYSYNEQFF; j_gene: TRBJ2-1; v_gene: TRBV1; abundance: few; d_gene: .
CDR3nt: TGTGCCAGCTCACCACAGGAGGTGACAGGTGAAGCTTTCTTT; CDR3aa: CASSPQEVTGEAFF; j_gene: TRBJ1-1; v_gene: TRBV18; abundance: .; d_gene: .
CDR3nt: TGTGCCAGCCGAAAATCTAGCGGGAGTTCAGATACGCAGTATTTT; CDR3aa: CASRKSSGSSDTQYF; j_gene: TRBJ2-3; v_gene: TRBV19; abundance: .; d_gene: TRBD2
CDR3nt: TGTGCCACCAGTGATCGTTGGGGACAGTCATTTTTC; CDR3aa: CATSDRWGQSFF; j_gene: TRBJ2-7; v_gene: TRBV24-1; abundance: .; d_gene: TRBD1
CDR3nt: TGTGCCAGCACTACAGGGGAAGAAAATTCACCCCTCCACTTT; CDR3aa: CASTTGEENSPLHF; j_gene: TRBJ1-6; v_gene: TRBV2; abundance: .; d_gene: TRBD1
CDR3nt: TGTGCCAGCAGCCACCGGACTAGCGGGAGGGTGTCTGGCAATGAGCAGTTCTTC; CDR3aa: CASSHRTSGRVSGNEQFF; j_gene: TRBJ2-1; v_gene: TRBV3-1/TRBV3-2; abundance: .; d_gene: TRBD2
CDR3nt: TGTGCCAGCAGTCTAGCGGTCACCGGGGAGCTGTTTTTT; CDR3aa: CASSLAVTGELFF; j_gene: TRBJ2-2; v_gene: TRBV5-4; abundance: few; d_gene: TRBD2
CDR3nt: TGTGCCAGCAGCCTCGGGACAGGAAACACTGAAGCTTTCTTT; CDR3aa: CASSLGTGNTEAFF; j_gene: TRBJ1-1; v_gene: TRBV7-8; abundance: .; d_gene: TRBD1
CDR3nt: TGTGCTAGTGGCCCTGACAGGGGCTACTATGGCTACACCTTC; CDR3aa: CASGPDRGYYGYTF; j_gene: TRBJ1-2; v_gene: TRBV12-5; abundance: .; d_gene: TRBD1
CDR3nt: TGTGCCAGAAGCCCGGACAGGGAGTATAATTCACCCCTCCACTTT; CDR3aa: CARSPDREYNSPLHF; j_gene: TRBJ1-6; v_gene: TRBV5-3; abundance: .; d_gene: TRBD1
CDR3nt: TGTGCCAGCAGTGAAACTAGTAGCAATCAGCCCCAGCATTTT; CDR3aa: CASSETSSNQPQHF; j_gene: TRBJ1-5; v_gene: TRBV2; abundance: .; d_gene: .
CDR3nt: TGTGCCAGCAGCTCAATGGGCGATAGCACAGATACGCAGTATTTT; CDR3aa: CASSSMGDSTDTQYF; j_gene: TRBJ2-3; v_gene: TRBV11-3; abundance: .; d_gene: .
CDR3nt: TGTGCCAGCTCACCTCGGGGGACTTCTGGAAACACCATATATTTT; CDR3aa: CASSPRGTSGNTIYF; j_gene: TRBJ1-3; v_gene: TRBV18; abundance: .; d_gene: .
CDR3nt: TGTGCCAGCAGCTCTCCGGGAGGCGGAGGAGACATTCAGTACTTC; CDR3aa: CASSSPGGGGDIQYF; j_gene: TRBJ2-4; v_gene: TRBV7-3; abundance: few; d_gene: TRBD2
CDR3nt: TGTGCCAGCAGCCCCCGGACAGGGGGACTTAGCACAGATACGCAGTATTTT; CDR3aa: CASSPRTGGLSTDTQYF; j_gene: TRBJ2-3; v_gene: TRBV9; abundance: .; d_gene: TRBD1
CDR3nt: TGTGCCAGCAGAGCTAGACAGGGCGGGGTCTATGGCTACACCTTC; CDR3aa: CASRARQGGVYGYTF; j_gene: TRBJ1-2; v_gene: TRBV6-6; abundance: .; d_gene: TRBD1
CDR3nt: TGCAGCGTTGTAGAGCGGCCAAGCACAGATACGCAGTATTTT; CDR3aa: CSVVERPSTDTQYF; j_gene: TRBJ2-3; v_gene: TRBV29-1; abundance: .; d_gene: .
CDR3nt: TGCGCCAGCAGCTTGCGGCAGGCATCCGACGAGCAGTACTTC; CDR3aa: CASSLRQASDEQYF; j_gene: TRBJ2-7; v_gene: TRBV5-1; abundance: .; d_gene: .
CDR3nt: TGTGCCAGTTTGCGGGGATGGAATTCACCCCTCCACTTT; CDR3aa: CASLRGWNSPLHF; j_gene: TRBJ1-6; v_gene: TRBV19; abundance: few; d_gene: .
CDR3nt: TGTGCCAGCAGTGACACAGGGGTACTCAATCAGCCCCAGCATTTT; CDR3aa: CASSDTGVLNQPQHF; j_gene: TRBJ1-5; v_gene: TRBV25-1; abundance: .; d_gene: TRBD1
CDR3nt: TGCGCCAGCAGTGAGTCAGGCGCGGGGTCACCCCTCCACTTT; CDR3aa: CASSESGAGSPLHF; j_gene: TRBJ1-6; v_gene: TRBV10-2; abundance: .; d_gene: .
CDR3nt: TGTGCCTGGAGTGTTGGGGGGGGCACAGATACGCAGTATTTT; CDR3aa: CAWSVGGGTDTQYF; j_gene: TRBJ2-3; v_gene: TRBV30; abundance: .; d_gene: TRBD2
CDR3nt: TGTGCCAGCAGCTTAGGGTTGCAGGGGCAGCCCCAGCATTTT; CDR3aa: CASSLGLQGQPQHF; j_gene: TRBJ1-5; v_gene: TRBV7-2; abundance: .; d_gene: .
CDR3nt: TGTGCCAGCAGTTTTGGACTACTCGATACTGGGGCCAACGTCCTGACTTTC; CDR3aa: CASSFGLLDTGANVLTF; j_gene: TRBJ2-6; v_gene: TRBV27; abundance: once; d_gene: .
CDR3nt: TGTGCCAGCAGCGTAGCCGGGGACAACTACGAGCAGTACTTC; CDR3aa: CASSVAGDNYEQYF; j_gene: TRBJ2-7; v_gene: TRBV9; abundance: .; d_gene: .
CDR3nt: TGTGCCAGCAGTGAAGGTGTCCCGACCGGGTACAATGAGCAGTTCTTC; CDR3aa: CASSEGVPTGYNEQFF; j_gene: TRBJ2-1; v_gene: TRBV25-1; abundance: .; d_gene: .
CDR3nt: TGTGCCAGCTCACCAAACGGTGGGGGGGATTCACCCCTCCACTTT; CDR3aa: CASSPNGGGDSPLHF; j_gene: TRBJ1-6; v_gene: TRBV18; abundance: once; d_gene: .
CDR3nt: TGTGCCAGGCCCGGGACAGGGGAAGTGGAGCAGTACTTC; CDR3aa: CARPGTGEVEQYF; j_gene: TRBJ2-7; v_gene: TRBV19; abundance: .; d_gene: TRBD1
CDR3nt: TGTGCCAGCAGCAAAAAGGGGGTTAGCGGGAGGGCTACGGGGAAAGAGACCCAGTACTTC; CDR3aa: CASSKKGVSGRATGKETQYF; j_gene: TRBJ2-5; v_gene: TRBV21-1; abundance: .; d_gene: .
CDR3nt: TGTGCCTGGAGTCTTACCTACGAGCAGTACTTC; CDR3aa: CAWSLTYEQYF; j_gene: TRBJ2-7; v_gene: TRBV30; abundance: .; d_gene: .
CDR3nt: TGTGCCAGTAGTCGGACAGGGGCCGTGAGCAATCAGCCCCAGCATTTT; CDR3aa: CASSRTGAVSNQPQHF; j_gene: TRBJ1-5; v_gene: TRBV19; abundance: .; d_gene: TRBD1
CDR3nt: TGTGCCAGCAGCTGGGGACAGGGGCGTGAGAATGGCTACACCTTC; CDR3aa: CASSWGQGRENGYTF; j_gene: TRBJ1-2; v_gene: TRBV5-5; abundance: .; d_gene: TRBD1
CDR3nt: TGTGCCAGCAGCCAAGTGCAGGGCGGCACTGAAGCTTTCTTT; CDR3aa: CASSQVQGGTEAFF; j_gene: TRBJ1-1; v_gene: TRBV3-1/TRBV3-2; abundance: .; d_gene: .
CDR3nt: TGTGCCAGCAGCTTCTCAGAACAAGAGACCCAGTACTTC; CDR3aa: CASSFSEQETQYF; j_gene: TRBJ2-5; v_gene: TRBV7-9; abundance: .; d_gene: .
CDR3nt: TGTGCCAGCAGTGAAGGGTTTTGGACAGCCCGGAGGAGGACAGATACGCAGTATTTT; CDR3aa: CASSEGFWTARRRTDTQYF; j_gene: TRBJ2-3; v_gene: TRBV6-1; abundance: .; d_gene: .
CDR3nt: TGTGCCATCAGTGGCGGGACTAGATATATCGGGGGCAATGAGCAGTTCTTC; CDR3aa: CAISGGTRYIGGNEQFF; j_gene: TRBJ2-1; v_gene: TRBV10-3; abundance: .; d_gene: TRBD2
CDR3nt: TGTGCCAGTCTCGGCCAGGTTCAGCGGGAGTCAGCCGGGGAGCTGTTTTTT; CDR3aa: CASLGQVQRESAGELFF; j_gene: TRBJ2-2; v_gene: TRBV2; abundance: .; d_gene: TRBD2
CDR3nt: TGTGCCAGCAGTTTCTGGAGGCTCACAGATACGCAGTATTTT; CDR3aa: CASSFWRLTDTQYF; j_gene: TRBJ2-3; v_gene: TRBV27; abundance: once; d_gene: .
CDR3nt: TGCGCCAGCAGCTTTATGGTCCGGGCGGGTGACACTGAAGCTTTCTTT; CDR3aa: CASSFMVRAGDTEAFF; j_gene: TRBJ1-1; v_gene: TRBV5-1; abundance: .; d_gene: .
CDR3nt: TGTGCCAGCAGTCCCCCGAGGGGGCGAGCCGGGGAGCTGTTTTTT; CDR3aa: CASSPPRGRAGELFF; j_gene: TRBJ2-2; v_gene: TRBV27; abundance: once; d_gene: TRBD1